This T cell receptor (beta chain) is from a study of blood T cells in healthy people across ages. Trimming removed 4 bases from V and 4 bases from J, with 10 bases in between. Germline V lookup: CDR1 MNHNY, CDR2 SVGAGI (reference sequence). This CDR3 is built from 13 residues. Alongside a J-beta primer mix, a sample-barcoded 5' primer served in a second PCR lasting 7 to 11 cycles. In TCRdb, the 5' RACE reads were re-called with MiXCR into one record per CDR3 protein. The sample has around 800,000 distinct CDR3 sequences, about a quarter seen once. These data also formed part of another study, on T cells of mothers and their children. That paper states: Sequencing returned over 8 million TCR beta CDR3 reads per mother and some 3 million per child. Thymic selection shapes TCR recombination output similarly in related and unrelated pairs.

Sequenced input: blood. The TCR sequence derives from a boy aged 5-17 years in good health. The J gene is TRBJ2-5, the V gene TRBV6-6; D not resolved. The CDR3, as DNA: TGTGCCAGCAGTTCCCTCTGGCGAGAGACCCAGTACTTC. It codes for CASSSLWRETQYF.